The 29 T cell receptor beta chains reported below all come from one sample, sequenced in a study of T-cell reconstitution after alpha-beta-depleted transplantation in children. Using unique molecular identifiers, the investigators prepared the TCRbeta library. Each CDR3 protein gets one entry after TCRdb re-called the PCR reads with MiXCR. The table has 65,000 to 85,000 distinct CDR3 sequences, about a tenth seen once. This material consisted of PBMCs, taken before TCRalphabeta/CD19-depleted stem cell transplant. The source is a boy aged 5-17 years with acute myeloid leukemia, due to receive a stem cell transplant.

This clonotype was observed many times. The chain links TRBV7-6 to TRBJ1-2, with TRBD1 matching 8 bases. The CDR3 spans 12 residues. CDR1 is SGHVS and CDR2 is FNYEAQ in the germline V gene. J was trimmed by 8 bases and V by 5 bases; bases with no gene match: 4. The CDR3 DNA follows: TGTGCCAGCAGCCCCTGGGACAGGGGCTACACCTTC. As protein: CASSPWDRGYTF.

The table lists this clonotype with many counts. CDR3 region: CATSDVGTGGYNEQFF. Written as DNA, the CDR3 is TGTGCCACCAGTGATGTCGGGACAGGGGGCTACAATGAGCAGTTCTTC. The V and J genes are TRBV24-1 and TRBJ2-1; 11 nucleotides align to TRBD1. Losses at the gene ends were 3 bases for V and 3 bases for J; bases not matched to a gene: 3. The CDR3 covers 16 residues. Germline loops: CDR1 KGHDR, CDR2 SFDVKD.

The rearrangement joins TRBV2 to TRBJ2-1, with TRBD2 matching 13 bases. Germline loops: CDR1 SNHLY, CDR2 FYNNEI. CDR3 length equals 17 residues. The CDR3 DNA reads TGTACCCTCAGCTCCCAGGGACTAGCGGGATTTTTCGATGAGCAGTTCTTC. This encodes CTLSSQGLAGFFDEQFF.

This clonotype was recorded many times. V gene TRBV10-3 combines with J gene TRBJ2-7, with 7 bases that match TRBD2. CDR3 length equals 12 residues. Germline CDR1 ENHRY, CDR2 SYGVKD. Trimming cost V 6 bases and J 3 bases; bases outside gene matches: 2. The CDR3 DNA follows: TGTGCCATCAGCGGGGGGAGCTACGAGCAGTACTTC. This codes for CAISGGSYEQYF.

There are many counts of this clonotype. The CDR3 is CASSLGFTDTQYF. In DNA form, the CDR3 reads TGTGCCAGCAGTCTAGGGTTCACAGATACGCAGTATTTT. V and J are TRBV12-3 or TRBV12-4 and TRBJ2-3; D not certain. The CDR3 is 13 residues long. The V gene lost 5 bases and the J gene lost 2 bases, with 8 bases spanning the gap.

At least ten counts were recorded for this clonotype. The V call is TRBV3-1, the J call TRBJ2-7; D gene uncertain. Trimming pared 1 base from V and 1 base from J, leaving 11 bases between. Germline CDR1 and CDR2: LGHDT and YNNKEL (reference sequence). The CDR3 spans 15 residues. The CDR3 nucleotides read TGTGCCAGCAGCCAAGGGGTATTGGGGTCCTACGAGCAGTACGTC. Translating it yields CASSQGVLGSYEQYV.

This clonotype was recorded at least ten times. V usage is TRBV7-9 and J usage is TRBJ2-6; D remains ambiguous. V was trimmed by 8 bases and J by 0 bases, leaving 8 bases between them. This CDR3 spans 14 amino acids. Germline lookup yields CDR1 SEHNR and CDR2 FQNEAQ (reference sequence). The CDR3 DNA sequence: TGTGCCAGCGGAGACAACTCTGGGGCCAACGTCCTGACTTTC. Translated, it gives CASGDNSGANVLTF.

This clonotype was seen only a few times. This chain joins TRBV19 and TRBJ2-5; D is undetermined. There are 13 residues in the CDR3. Germline values: CDR1 LNHDA, CDR2 SQIVND (reference sequence). Deletions cut 5 bases from V and 4 bases from J, with 11 bases between. The CDR3 bases are TGTGCCAGTAGTCTCCGATTTGGAGAGACCCAGTACTTC. Translation: CASSLRFGETQYF.

This sequence joins TRBV19 and TRBJ2-3; the match to TRBD2 covers 9 bases. The V and J ends lost 5 bases and 4 bases, in that order; junction bases with no gene match: 10. This CDR3 is built from 16 residues. Germline V gene lookup returns CDR1 LNHDA and CDR2 SQIVND (reference sequence). The CDR3 protein is CASSPSSSGVADTQYF. CDR3 DNA: TGTGCCAGTAGTCCGTCGTCTAGCGGGGTAGCAGATACGCAGTATTTT.

This clonotype has only a few counts. V is TRBV2 and J is TRBJ1-6; D gene uncertain. Germline CDR1 is SNHLY and CDR2 is FYNNEI. V gave up 4 bases and J gave up 0 bases, with 13 bases separating them. This CDR3 has 17 residues. CDR3 nucleotide sequence: TGTGCCAGCAGTGGAGAGGCCGGAAGCTCCTATAATTCACCCCTCCACTTT. Translating gives CASSGEAGSSYNSPLHF.

At least ten counts were recorded for this clonotype. The chain has TRBV29-1 and TRBJ2-7; TRBD2 matches at 7 bases. V shed 1 base, J shed 5 bases, and the junction held 8 bases outside the gene matches. CDR1 and CDR2 (germline): SQVTM, ANQGSEA. The CDR3 runs to 14 residues. Written as DNA, the CDR3 is TGCAGCGTTGAAGCGGGGGGAGTAGGGAACGAGCAGTACTTC. Translation gives CSVEAGGVGNEQYF.

The sample holds many counts of this clonotype. The V and J genes are TRBV20-1 and TRBJ2-3; no definite D call. V was shortened by 5 bases and J by 4 bases, with 7 bases between the two germline ends. The CDR3 is 11 amino acids. The V gene's germline CDR1 is DFQATT and CDR2 SNEGSKA (reference sequence). The CDR3 DNA reads as TGCAGTGCTTGGGCGGCAGATACGCAGTATTTT. Its protein is CSAWAADTQYF.

This clonotype was recorded a few times. This chain uses TRBV20-1 with TRBJ1-1, with D possibly being TRBD1 (6 bases). The CDR3 sequence is 16 residues long. Germline CDR1 is DFQATT and CDR2 is SNEGSKA (reference sequence). Trimming cost V 1 base and J 0 bases, with 15 bases left between them. The CDR3 sequence: CSARGHRDTLNTEAFF. In DNA form, the CDR3 reads TGCAGTGCTAGAGGCCACCGGGACACCTTGAACACTGAAGCTTTCTTT.

This clonotype was counted ten times or more. The V call is TRBV5-1, the J call TRBJ2-2, with D perhaps TRBD1 or TRBD2 (5 bases each). The CDR3 sequence is 15 residues long. From germline, CDR1 is SGHRS and CDR2 YFSETQ. V gave up 4 bases and J gave up 6 bases, with 16 bases separating them. This CDR3 is CASSTDSGQAGELFF. CDR3 sequence (DNA): TGCGCCAGCAGCACGGACTCAGGGCAAGCCGGGGAGCTGTTTTTT.

This clonotype was counted ten times or more. V gene TRBV4-2 combines with J gene TRBJ2-3, with D unresolved. V lost 0 bases to trimming and J lost 5 bases, with 9 bases between them. This CDR3 comprises 14 residues. Germline lookup yields CDR1 LGHNA and CDR2 YNFKEQ. The CDR3 loop reads CASSQELAKDTQYF. Here the CDR3 DNA reads TGTGCCAGCAGCCAAGAGCTTGCAAAAGATACGCAGTATTTT.

In this sample, this clonotype turned up many times. V and J are TRBV7-9 and TRBJ2-5; 7 positions agree with TRBD2. CDR1 is SEHNR and CDR2 is FQNEAQ in the germline V gene (reference sequence). V shed 1 base and J 5 bases; nucleotides not matched to a gene: 13. The CDR3 is made up of 17 amino acids. The CDR3 here is CASSLDPLGGIIETQYF. The CDR3 nucleotides read TGTGCCAGCAGCTTAGACCCCCTGGGAGGGATCATCGAGACCCAGTACTTC. The variable domain in full, completed from reference TRBV7-9 and TRBJ2-5, reads DTGVSQNPRHKITKRGQNVTFRCDPISEHNRLYWYRQTLGQGPEFLTYFQNEAQLEKSRLLSDRFSAERPKGSFSTLEIQRTEQGDSAMYLCASSLDPLGGIIETQYFGPGTRLLVL.

This clonotype was counted many times. V usage is TRBV4-3 and J usage is TRBJ2-5; 8 bases agree with TRBD1. V lost 2 bases and J lost 7; bases outside the gene matches: 6. Per the germline V gene, CDR1 is LGHNA and CDR2 is YSLEER. The CDR3 runs 14 residues. The CDR3 bases are TGCGCCAGCAGCCAATTTACAGGGGGACGGACCCAGTACTTC. Residues: CASSQFTGGRTQYF.

This clonotype was recorded at least ten times. J is TRBJ2-5 and V is TRBV20-1, with D hard to call. The CDR3 sequence is 13 residues long. Deletions cut 4 bases from V and 3 bases from J, with 12 bases between. Germline assignment: CDR1 DFQATT and CDR2 SNEGSKA (reference sequence). The chain's CDR3 is CSATPWDEETQYF. CDR3 nucleotide sequence: TGCAGTGCTACCCCCTGGGATGAAGAGACCCAGTACTTC.

This clonotype was picked up many times. CDR3 region: CASTGTSRTDTQYF. The DNA for the CDR3 is TGTGCCAGCACCGGGACTTCTCGCACAGATACGCAGTATTTT. This rearrangement joins TRBV2 to TRBJ2-3; D is perhaps TRBD2 (6 bases). The germline V gene encodes CDR1 SNHLY and CDR2 FYNNEI. The CDR3 runs to 14 residues. The V gene lost 7 bases and the J gene lost 1 base, with 12 bases spanning the gap.

This clonotype has ten or more counts. This sequence joins TRBV29-1 and TRBJ2-7, with unresolved D. The CDR3 totals 13 residues. CDR1 is SQVTM, CDR2 ANQGSEA, per germline. The CDR3 is CPVGLPETYEQYF. CDR3 in DNA: TGCCCCGTTGGGCTACCTGAGACCTACGAGCAGTACTTC.

This clonotype was recorded many times. The chain couples TRBV27 to TRBJ2-1; 8 positions match TRBD2. The germline gives CDR1 MNHEY, CDR2 SMNVEV (reference sequence). The CDR3 loop spans 15 amino acids. The V gene end was trimmed by 6 bases and the J gene end by 3 bases; junction bases not matched to a gene: 7. CDR3 DNA: TGTGCCAGCAGCCTATCGCGGGGGGACTACAATGAGCAGTTCTTC. It yields the protein CASSLSRGDYNEQFF.

In this sample, this clonotype turned up many times. The CDR3 loop reads CAISEGEEYEQYV. In DNA form, the CDR3 reads TGTGCCATCAGTGAGGGAGAAGAATACGAGCAGTACGTC. This chain connects TRBV10-3 to TRBJ2-7; D call uncertain. Trimming removed 2 bases from V and 4 bases from J, with 9 bases in between. Germline assignment: CDR1 ENHRY and CDR2 SYGVKD. This CDR3 has 13 amino acids.

This clonotype occurred many times. V usage is TRBV12-3 or TRBV12-4 and J usage is TRBJ2-7; 9 bases map to TRBD1. Germline trimming cut 6 bases from V and 3 bases from J; bases unmatched to any gene: 6. This CDR3 is 14 amino acids long. The CDR3 spells CASSIGTGLYEQYV. CDR3 coding DNA: TGTGCCAGCAGCATAGGGACAGGGCTCTACGAGCAGTACGTC.

This clonotype was detected ten times or more. The rearrangement links TRBV20-1 to TRBJ2-5; 11 bases fit TRBD2. CDR1 is DFQATT and CDR2 is SNEGSKA in the germline V gene (reference sequence). This CDR3 has 19 residues. Trimming cost V 0 bases and J 2 bases; bases outside gene matches: 14. The CDR3 is CSARDHQTSGETKQETQYF. CDR3 nucleotides: TGCAGTGCTAGAGATCACCAGACTAGCGGGGAAACAAAACAAGAGACCCAGTACTTC.

This clonotype has at least ten counts. This chain links TRBV20-1 with TRBJ1-1; D gene unclear. This CDR3 is 14 amino acids long. CDR1 is DFQATT and CDR2 is SNEGSKA in the germline V gene (reference sequence). V was clipped by 3 bases and J by 0 bases, with 11 bases between them. CDR3 sequence: CSARSPGVNTEAFF. The CDR3 nucleotides read TGCAGTGCTAGGTCTCCCGGAGTGAACACTGAAGCTTTCTTT.

This clonotype was found many times. The chain is built from TRBV7-6 and TRBJ2-5; D ambiguous. This CDR3 contains 15 residues. Germline V gives CDR1 SGHVS, CDR2 FNYEAQ. V was pared by 1 base and J by 3 bases, with 12 bases between. The CDR3 region has the DNA TGTGCCAGCAGCTTAGGAAATGTTCTCGAAGAGACCCAGTACTTC. Amino acid sequence: CASSLGNVLEETQYF.

This clonotype was counted at least ten times. CDR3: CASSYPTSGRAERRAKNIQYF. For the CDR3, the DNA is TGTGCCAGCAGTTACCCTACTAGCGGGAGGGCGGAGCGTCGAGCCAAAAACATTCAGTACTTC. The V call is TRBV6-6, the J call TRBJ2-4; 13 bases line up with TRBD2. Germline CDR1 is MNHNY and CDR2 is SVGAGI (reference sequence). CDR3 size: 21 residues. V dropped 2 bases and J dropped 0; count of bases not matched to a gene: 13.

This chain connects TRBV13 to TRBJ2-1, with 7 bases identical to TRBD1. The germline V gene encodes CDR1 PRHDT and CDR2 FYEKMQ (reference sequence). Trimming at V came to 5 bases and at J to 3 bases, leaving 10 bases not matched to a gene. This CDR3 is built from 16 residues. Written as DNA, the CDR3 is TGTGCCAGCAGCGTAGAACAGGGGATCTACTACAATGAGCAGTTCTTC. The encoded protein is CASSVEQGIYYNEQFF. Together with reference TRBV13 and TRBJ2-1, the CDR3 gives the full variable domain: AAGVIQSPRHLIKEKRETATLKCYPIPRHDTVYWYQQGPGQDPQFLISFYEKMQSDKGSIPDRFSAQQFSDYHSELNMSSLELGDSALYFCASSVEQGIYYNEQFFGPGTRLTVL.

This clonotype has at least ten counts. V and J are TRBV12-3 or TRBV12-4 and TRBJ2-1, with 12 bases lining up with TRBD1. The trim removed 8 bases at V and 9 bases at J, leaving 5 bases unmatched. The CDR3 covers 13 residues. DNA of the CDR3: TGTGCCAGCTGGGACAGGGGGCGCGTTGAGCAGTTCTTC. Its translation: CASWDRGRVEQFF.